These T cell receptor beta chains were read from a single sample in a study of Tregs in tolerant kidney transplant recipients. The table came from immunoSEQ multiplex PCR; TCRdb's copy has only in-frame clones and leaves some out. There are 200,000 to 300,000 clones in the sample; more than 65% occur only once, and roughly 0.67% lies in the top ten. The sample comprised CD4+ T cells from blood. These receptors originate from a human donor in good health. CDR3s include the opening cysteine and the closing phenylalanine or tryptophan. Each record gives: CDR3 protein, V gene, clone size, D gene. A D gene is named only where the DNA matches it firmly. The size field is filled for only some rows; it gives once, few, many or a size class.

CSVVGGRATEAFF | TRBV29-1 | once | NA
CASSLAGGETQYF | TRBV7-8 | NA | NA
CAWSVGRVFPQPQHF | TRBV30 | NA | NA
CAWSENILREKLFF | TRBV30 | NA | NA
CATSRDRGTDTQYF | TRBV15 | NA | NA
CASSLGSGELFF | TRBV7-7 | once | NA
CASSLRASLQETQYF | TRBV7-3 | NA | NA
CASSFLGTTDTQYF | TRBV5-1 | NA | NA
CASSLLNRSGGLGWETQYF | TRBV5-1 | NA | TRBD1
CASSYSTADTQYF | TRBV6-5 | NA | NA
CASTTRSSSGNTIYF | TRBV2 | NA | NA
CASSYGPSPYGQYF | TRBV6-5 | NA | NA
CASSIQALGNIQYF | TRBV19 | NA | NA
CASSQSGTASTDTQYF | TRBV5-6 | NA | NA
CASSPASVDNQPQHF | TRBV18 | NA | NA
CASSRSYGLYEQYF | TRBV18 | NA | NA
CASSSSGLGAGPQHF | TRBV7-9 | NA | NA
CASSKGGSYTEAFF | TRBV6-5 | NA | TRBD1
CASSLDPRSDTQYF | TRBV7-6 | NA | NA
CASQRGFVTDTQYF | TRBV6-1 | NA | NA
CASSLEGGPDEQYF | TRBV7-8 | NA | NA
CASSQEGHVNYGYTF | TRBV4-2 | few | NA
CAWSGYDNEQFF | TRBV30 | NA | NA
CASSQAGLARETQYF | TRBV4-1 | NA | TRBD2
CASSYWGSEQFF | TRBV6-6 | NA | NA
CATSRGGTDKSKGAFF | TRBV15 | NA | TRBD1
CAWSGIPRNEQYF | TRBV30 | NA | NA
CASSEGLASGELFF | TRBV5-1 | NA | TRBD2
CASTSTVSNQPQHF | TRBV6-1 | NA | NA
CAWSDPTAPPYEQYF | TRBV30 | few | NA
CAPGGLALNTGELFF | TRBV11-3 | NA | NA
CAWSVGNTDTQYF | TRBV30 | NA | NA
CASSLGLAKNNEQYF | TRBV11-3 | NA | NA
CAISETKNTEAFF | TRBV10-3 | NA | NA
CASSTLAVYTDTQYF | TRBV27 | NA | TRBD2
CATSRGPASSSYNEQFF | TRBV15 | NA | NA
CATSREHYTGELFF | TRBV15 | few | NA
CASSAGTAGANVLTF | TRBV7-7 | NA | NA
CASSEYGPGFGYGYTF | TRBV25-1 | NA | NA
CASRAGVGDTYEQYF | TRBV5-1 | NA | TRBD2
CASSLDLSGNTIYF | TRBV5-1 | NA | NA
CAIRDSLNEKLFF | TRBV10-3 | NA | NA
CASSLQGMNTEAFF | TRBV5-1 | NA | NA
CASSPGGSDYGYTF | TRBV18 | few | NA
CASSLGPSYNEQFF | TRBV11-2 | NA | NA
CASSPPGTLRDVYGYTF | TRBV18 | NA | NA
CASSSQGAGQPQHF | TRBV27 | few | TRBD1
CASRPGTGVNTEAFF | TRBV5-1 | NA | TRBD1
CASSRGRDRGRQPQHF | TRBV7-2 | once | TRBD1
CASSQTGLDTEAFF | TRBV5-1 | NA | TRBD1
CASSEGPKNTEAFF | TRBV10-1 | few | NA
CASSLGYGNEKLFF | TRBV5-1 | NA | NA